This note documents a single T cell receptor beta chain sequence. Its antigen is unidentified. This sample stems from a study of blood T cells in healthy people across ages. The study, taken as a whole, reports: In long-lived donors, naive CD4+ cell counts and diversity exceeded those of aged donors.

A second PCR, run for about 6 to 12 cycles, used a sample-barcoded 5' primer plus a J-beta primer mix. Researchers report that a template-switch adaptor with 12 random nucleotides tagged each cDNA molecule. TCRdb independently ran MiXCR on the 5' RACE reads; one entry per CDR3 protein. The sample lists hundreds of thousands of distinct CDR3 sequences, 32% occurring once. This clonotype originated in a woman over 75 in good health. Sequenced input: blood.

The CDR3 nucleotides are TGTGCCAGCAGTCGGGGAGACAGGGTAGGATCAGATACGCAGTATTTT. This sequence encodes CASSRGDRVGSDTQYF. The genes are TRBV12-3 or TRBV12-4 and TRBJ2-3, with 7 bases matching TRBD1. There are 16 residues in the CDR3. Losses at the gene ends were 5 bases for V and 4 bases for J; bases not matched to a gene: 12.